This T cell receptor (beta chain) was captured in a study of T cell responses to AZD1222 COVID-19 vaccine. The study, taken as a whole, reports: As reported, nearly half of all spike-specific TCRs target variant regions that are unmutated.

The data were produced by immunoSEQ multiplex PCR, yet TCRdb's version contains in-frame clones alone and is incomplete. This sample has about 59,000 clones, with around 83% found just once. About this clone itself: The antigen remains unidentified.

Germline lookup yields CDR1 SGHDT and CDR2 YYEEEE. With V trimmed by 1 base and J by 4 bases, 6 bases remained unmatched. This CDR3 is built from 16 residues. The rearrangement uses TRBV5-6 and TRBJ2-3; the match to TRBD2 covers 10 bases. The sample was peripheral blood, taken on day 0 of AZD1222 vaccination. The source of this sequence is an adult in good health. CDR3 nucleotide sequence: TGTGCCAGCAGCTTGCGGCTAGCGGGAGACGCAGATACGCAGTATTTT. This encodes CASSLRLAGDADTQYF.